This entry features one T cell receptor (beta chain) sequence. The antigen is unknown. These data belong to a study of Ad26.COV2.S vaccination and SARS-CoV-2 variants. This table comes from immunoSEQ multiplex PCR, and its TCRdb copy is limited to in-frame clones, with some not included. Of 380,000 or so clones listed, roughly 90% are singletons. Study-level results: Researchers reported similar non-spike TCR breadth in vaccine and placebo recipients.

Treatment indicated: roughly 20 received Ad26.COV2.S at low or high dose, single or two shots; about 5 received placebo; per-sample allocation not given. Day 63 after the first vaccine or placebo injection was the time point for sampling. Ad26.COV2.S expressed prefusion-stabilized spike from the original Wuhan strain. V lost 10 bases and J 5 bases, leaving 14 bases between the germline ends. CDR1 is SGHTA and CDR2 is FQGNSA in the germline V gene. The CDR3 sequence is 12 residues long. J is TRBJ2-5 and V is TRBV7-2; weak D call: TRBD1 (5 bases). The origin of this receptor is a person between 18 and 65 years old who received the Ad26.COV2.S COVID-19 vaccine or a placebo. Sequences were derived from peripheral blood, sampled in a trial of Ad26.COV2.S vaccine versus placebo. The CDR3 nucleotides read TGTGCCACCTCTGGGGCCGGGGAGACCCAGTACTTC. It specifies CATSGAGETQYF.